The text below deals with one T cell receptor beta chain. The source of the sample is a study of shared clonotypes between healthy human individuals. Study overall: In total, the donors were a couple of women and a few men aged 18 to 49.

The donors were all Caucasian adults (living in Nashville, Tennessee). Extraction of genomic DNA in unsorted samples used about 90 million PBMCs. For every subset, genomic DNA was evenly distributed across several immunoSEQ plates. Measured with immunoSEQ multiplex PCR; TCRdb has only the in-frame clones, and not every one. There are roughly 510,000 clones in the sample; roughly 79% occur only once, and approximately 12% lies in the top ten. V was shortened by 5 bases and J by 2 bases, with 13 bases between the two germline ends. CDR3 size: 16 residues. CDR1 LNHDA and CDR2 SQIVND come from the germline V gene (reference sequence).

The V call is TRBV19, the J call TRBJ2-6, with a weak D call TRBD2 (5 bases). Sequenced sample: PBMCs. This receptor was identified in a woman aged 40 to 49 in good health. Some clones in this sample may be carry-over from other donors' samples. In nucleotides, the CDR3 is TGTGCCAGTAGTCCCGACGAGGGCACTGGGGCCAACGTCCTGACTTTC. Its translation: CASSPDEGTGANVLTF.